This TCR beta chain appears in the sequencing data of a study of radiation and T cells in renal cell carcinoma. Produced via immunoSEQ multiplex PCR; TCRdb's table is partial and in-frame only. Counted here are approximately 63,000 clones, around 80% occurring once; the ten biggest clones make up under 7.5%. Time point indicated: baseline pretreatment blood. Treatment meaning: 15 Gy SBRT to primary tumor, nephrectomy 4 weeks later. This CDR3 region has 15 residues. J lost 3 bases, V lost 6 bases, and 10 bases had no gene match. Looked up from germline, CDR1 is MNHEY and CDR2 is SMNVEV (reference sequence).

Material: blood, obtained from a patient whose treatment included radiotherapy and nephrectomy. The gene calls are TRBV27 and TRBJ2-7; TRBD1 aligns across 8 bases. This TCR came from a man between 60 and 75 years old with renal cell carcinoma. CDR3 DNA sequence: TGTGCCAGCAGACCCTCGGGGACAGGAATCTACGAGCAGTACGTC. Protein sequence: CASRPSGTGIYEQYV.